This TCR beta chain was profiled in a study of T cell clones after liver transplantation. Across the study: Tolerance: complete withdrawal held at least one year, liver enzymes staying within twice normal.

This clone came up a few times. Its antigen is not identified. General study findings and limits: Donor-reactive sequences fell more than third party-reactive ones, suggesting partial deletion.

Profiled with immunoSEQ multiplex PCR; TCRdb holds only in-frame clones, not every one. Of fewer than 70,000 clones in the sample, over 55% were seen once. The source is a human donor who received a liver transplant. This sample comprised CD4+ T cells from blood, obtained before liver transplant.

As DNA, the CDR3 is TGTGCCAGCAGTTTAAGCCTTGGGGGGGTCGGCTACACCTTC. This sequence encodes CASSLSLGGVGYTF. The chain combines TRBV28 with TRBJ1-2, with D possibly matching TRBD1 (5 bases). Germline values: CDR1 MDHEN, CDR2 SYDVKM. With 2 bases removed from V and 8 bases from J, the gap between germline ends came to 15 bases. This CDR3 spans 14 amino acids.